This T cell receptor (beta chain) appears in the sequencing data of a study of cytomegalovirus exposure and HLA in healthy donors. Looking at the study overall: Unique TCRs numbering approximately 80 million, obtained from HLA-typed donors, made up an early data release.

Notes on this clone: Its antigen is unidentified.

Whole-study results and caveats: Cytomegalovirus association was assigned to more than 150 TCR beta chains. Later genetic work tied a missense DCLRE1C variant to beta-chain V and J trimming. A later analysis found TCR association rates differed by HLA locus, highest for DRB1 and lowest for HLA-C.

Trimming stripped 3 bases from V and 6 bases from J, with 9 bases between. Germline lookup yields CDR1 SGHNT and CDR2 YYREEE (reference sequence). There are 13 residues in the CDR3. PCR used 60 Vbeta primers and 13 Jbeta primers. Measured with immunoSEQ multiplex PCR; TCRdb has only the in-frame clones, and not every one. The listing contains 200,000 to 250,000 clones. The rearrangement uses TRBV5-4 and TRBJ2-2; a weak D match, TRBD1 (5 bases). This receptor was identified in a woman aged 25-40 years in good health and CMV-seropositive. The sample comprised PBMCs. The CDR3 DNA sequence: TGTGCCAGCAGCTCCGCAGGGTCCGGGGAGCTGTTTTTT. It specifies CASSSAGSGELFF.